This passage covers 8 T cell receptor beta chains from one sample sequenced in a study of blood T cell repertoires in COVID-19. TCRdb's table, derived via immunoSEQ multiplex PCR, lists solely in-frame clones and lacks some. The profile shows 120,000 to 150,000 clones, under 90% of them singletons. The sample taken for sequencing was peripheral blood. Source of these receptors: a human donor in a cohort sampled during active COVID-19.

Worth noting for this clone: Additional DNA sequences in this sample encode the identical CDR3. The chain has TRBV7-9 and TRBJ2-5, with 11 bases lining up with TRBD2. CDR1 SEHNR and CDR2 FQNEAQ come from the germline V gene (reference sequence). CDR3 length: 15 residues. The J segment lost 4 bases and the V segment lost 1 base, leaving 2 bases of the junction unmatched. The chain's CDR3 is CASSLVTSGVETQYF. In DNA, the CDR3 is TGTGCCAGCAGCTTAGTGACTAGCGGGGTAGAGACCCAGTACTTC.

This clone was observed a single time. The CDR3 region has the DNA TGCAGCGTTGAGAGGGACAGGGGTTATAATGAGCAGTTCTTC. It encodes CSVERDRGYNEQFF. V gene TRBV29-1 combines with J gene TRBJ2-1; TRBD1 aligns across 10 bases. J lost 7 bases, V lost 3 bases, and 6 bases had no gene match. The CDR3 totals 14 residues. Germline-derived CDR1 and CDR2 are SQVTM and ANQGSEA.

V gene TRBV4-1 combines with J gene TRBJ1-6; D is ambiguous. V lost 1 base, J lost 9 bases, and 13 bases lay in between. The germline CDR1 and CDR2 sequences are MGHRA and YSYEKL. The length of the CDR3 is 15 residues. In nucleotides, the CDR3 is TGCGCCAGCAGCCAAGGAGCGGGGTTGGGTTCACCCCTCCACTTT. Amino acids: CASSQGAGLGSPLHF.

The V and J genes are TRBV19 and TRBJ2-2, with 15 bases lining up with TRBD2. The ends lost 10 bases at V and 2 bases at J; junction bases unmatched: 11. The V gene's germline CDR1 is LNHDA and CDR2 SQIVND (reference sequence). This CDR3 has 18 amino acids. Here the CDR3 reads CATNPGLAGGLNTGELFF. CDR3 sequence (DNA): TGTGCCACCAACCCGGGACTAGCGGGGGGACTAAACACCGGGGAGCTGTTTTTT.

The chain has TRBV7-9 and TRBJ2-2; D not certain. The germline gives CDR1 SEHNR, CDR2 FQNEAQ (reference sequence). The CDR3 is 15 residues long. Trimming shortened V by 5 bases and J by 2 bases, and 12 bases separated the two germline ends. The CDR3 DNA reads TGTGCCAGCAGCGTTGATGCTGGCAACACCGGGGAGCTGTTTTTT. It yields the protein CASSVDAGNTGELFF.

The V gene is TRBV5-1, the J gene TRBJ2-1; 7 bases match TRBD2. Per the germline V gene, CDR1 is SGHRS and CDR2 is YFSETQ. This CDR3 is built from 18 residues. With 4 bases clipped from V and 5 bases from J, the junction kept 18 bases outside the gene matches. The CDR3 sequence is CASSRGVGDYRGDNEQFF. The CDR3 DNA is TGCGCCAGCAGCCGCGGGGTGGGGGACTATAGGGGAGACAATGAGCAGTTCTTC.

The chain employs TRBV7-3 and TRBJ1-1; tentative D call: TRBD1 (6 bases). Trimming removed 5 bases from V and 4 bases from J, with 17 bases in between. The CDR3 runs to 15 residues. Germline assignment: CDR1 SGHTA and CDR2 FQGTGA. The CDR3 nucleotides read TGTGCCAGCAGCCCTAGGGGGGGGCAGGGCACTGAAGCTTTCTTT. Protein product: CASSPRGGQGTEAFF.

The chain combines TRBV6-6 with TRBJ2-2; 8 bases are a match to TRBD1. The CDR3 extends over 15 amino acids. The germline V gene encodes CDR1 MNHNY and CDR2 SVGAGI (reference sequence). V dropped 6 bases and J dropped 1; count of bases not matched to a gene: 4. In nucleotides, the CDR3 is TGTGCCAGCAGAACCGGGACAGGGAACACCGGGGAGCTGTTTTTT. Translation: CASRTGTGNTGELFF.